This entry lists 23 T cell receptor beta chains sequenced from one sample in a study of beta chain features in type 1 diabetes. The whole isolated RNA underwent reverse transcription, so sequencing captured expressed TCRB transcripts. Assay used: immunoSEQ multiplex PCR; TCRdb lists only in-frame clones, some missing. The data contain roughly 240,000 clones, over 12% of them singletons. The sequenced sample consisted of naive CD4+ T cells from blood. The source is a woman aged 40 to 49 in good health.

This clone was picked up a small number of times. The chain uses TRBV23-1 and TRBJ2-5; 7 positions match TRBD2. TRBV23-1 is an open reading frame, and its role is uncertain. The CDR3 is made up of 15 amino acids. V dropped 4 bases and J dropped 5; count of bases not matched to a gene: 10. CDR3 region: CASSPSGEGEETQYF. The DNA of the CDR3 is TGCGCCAGCAGTCCATCGGGGGAGGGCGAGGAGACCCAGTACTTC.

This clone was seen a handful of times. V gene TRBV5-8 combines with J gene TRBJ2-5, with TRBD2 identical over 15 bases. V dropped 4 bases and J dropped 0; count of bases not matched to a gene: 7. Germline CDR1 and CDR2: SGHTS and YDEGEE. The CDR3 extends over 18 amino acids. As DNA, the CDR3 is TGTGCCAGCAGCACCTCCGGGACTAGCGGGGGGAACCAAGAGACCCAGTACTTC. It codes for CASSTSGTSGGNQETQYF.

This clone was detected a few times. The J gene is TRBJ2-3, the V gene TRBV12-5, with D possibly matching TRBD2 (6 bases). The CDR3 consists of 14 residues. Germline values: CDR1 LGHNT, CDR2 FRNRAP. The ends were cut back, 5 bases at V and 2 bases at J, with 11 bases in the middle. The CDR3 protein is CASGPGLYTDTQYF. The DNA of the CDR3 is TGTGCTAGTGGTCCGGGACTCTACACAGATACGCAGTATTTT.

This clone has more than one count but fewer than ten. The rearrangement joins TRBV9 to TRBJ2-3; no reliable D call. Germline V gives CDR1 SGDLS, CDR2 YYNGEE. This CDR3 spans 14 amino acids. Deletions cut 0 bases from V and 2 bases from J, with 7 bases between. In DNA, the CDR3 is TGTGCCAGCAGCGTAGGAGTGCACACAGATACGCAGTATTTT. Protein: CASSVGVHTDTQYF.

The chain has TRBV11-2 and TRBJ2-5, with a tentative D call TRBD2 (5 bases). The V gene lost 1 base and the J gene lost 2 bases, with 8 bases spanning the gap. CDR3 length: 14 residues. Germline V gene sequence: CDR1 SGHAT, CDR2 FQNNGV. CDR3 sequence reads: CASSLGPGQETQYF. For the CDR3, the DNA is TGTGCCAGCAGCTTAGGTCCGGGGCAAGAGACCCAGTACTTC.

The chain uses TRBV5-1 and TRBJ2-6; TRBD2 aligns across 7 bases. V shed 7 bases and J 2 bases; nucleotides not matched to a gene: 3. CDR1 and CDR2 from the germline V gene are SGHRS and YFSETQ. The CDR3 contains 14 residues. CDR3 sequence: CASSAGAGANVLTF. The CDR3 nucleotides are TGCGCCAGCTCCGCGGGGGCTGGGGCCAACGTCCTGACTTTC.

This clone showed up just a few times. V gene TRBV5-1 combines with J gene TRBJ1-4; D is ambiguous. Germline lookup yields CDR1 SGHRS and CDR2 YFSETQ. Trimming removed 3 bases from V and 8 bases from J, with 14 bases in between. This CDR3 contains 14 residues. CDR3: CASSSAVAGEKLFF. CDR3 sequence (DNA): TGCGCCAGCAGCTCTGCGGTCGCTGGGGAAAAACTGTTTTTT.

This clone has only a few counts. DNA of the CDR3: TGTGCCAGTAGCCGGGACAGAGGAACACCCCTCCACTTT. Protein sequence: CASSRDRGTPLHF. V and J are TRBV5-8 and TRBJ1-6; 7 bases align to TRBD1. Germline loops: CDR1 SGHTS, CDR2 YDEGEE. V dropped 8 bases and J dropped 11; count of bases not matched to a gene: 10. The CDR3 length is 13 residues.

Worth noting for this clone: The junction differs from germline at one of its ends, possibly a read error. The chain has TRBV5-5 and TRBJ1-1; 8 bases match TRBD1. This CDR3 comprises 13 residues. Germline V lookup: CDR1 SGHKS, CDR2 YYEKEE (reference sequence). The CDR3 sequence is CASSLDRVTEAFF. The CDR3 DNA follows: TGTGCCAGCAGTTTGGACAGGGTTACTGAAGCTTTCTTT. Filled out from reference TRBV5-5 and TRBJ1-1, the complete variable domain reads DAGVTQSPTHLIKTRGQQVTLRCSPISGHKSVSWYQQVLGQGPQFIFQYYEKEERGRGNFPDRFSARQFPNYSSELNVNALLLGDSALYLCASSLDRVTEAFFGQGTRLTVV.

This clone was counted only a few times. In DNA, the CDR3 is TGTGCCAGCTCACCACGGACCCAGGGGGGCGGATTGGACTACACCTTC. Its protein is CASSPRTQGGGLDYTF. The chain has TRBV18 and TRBJ1-2, with 7 bases lining up with TRBD1. The CDR3 is 16 amino acids. Trimming removed 1 base from V and 10 bases from J; junction bases left unmatched: 15. CDR1 and CDR2 (germline): KGHSH, LQKENI. Full variable domain (remainder filled in from reference TRBV18 and TRBJ1-2): NAGVMQNPRHLVRRRGQEARLRCSPMKGHSHVYWYRQLPEEGLKFMVYLQKENIIDESGMPKERFSAEFPKEGPSILRIQQVVRGDSAAYFCASSPRTQGGGLDYTFGSGTRLTVV.

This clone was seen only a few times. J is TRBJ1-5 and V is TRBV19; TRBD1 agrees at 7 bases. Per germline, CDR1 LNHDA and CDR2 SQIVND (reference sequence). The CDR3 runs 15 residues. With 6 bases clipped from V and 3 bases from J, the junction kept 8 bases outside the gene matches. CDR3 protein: CASSPRGQNNQPQHF. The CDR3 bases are TGTGCCAGTAGCCCCCGGGGACAGAACAATCAGCCCCAGCATTTT.

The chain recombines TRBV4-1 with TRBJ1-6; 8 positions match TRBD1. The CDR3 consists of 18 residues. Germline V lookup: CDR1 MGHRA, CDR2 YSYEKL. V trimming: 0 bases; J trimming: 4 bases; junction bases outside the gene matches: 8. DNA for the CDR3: TGCGCCAGCAGCCAAGAGGCTCAGACAGGGGCTTATAATTCACCCCTCCACTTT. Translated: CASSQEAQTGAYNSPLHF.

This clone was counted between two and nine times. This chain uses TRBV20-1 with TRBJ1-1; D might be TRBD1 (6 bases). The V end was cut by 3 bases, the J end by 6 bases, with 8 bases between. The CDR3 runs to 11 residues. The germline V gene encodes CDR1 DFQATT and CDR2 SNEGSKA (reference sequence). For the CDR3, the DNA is TGCAGTGCTAGGGCAGGGGCTGAAGCTTTCTTT. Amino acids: CSARAGAEAFF.

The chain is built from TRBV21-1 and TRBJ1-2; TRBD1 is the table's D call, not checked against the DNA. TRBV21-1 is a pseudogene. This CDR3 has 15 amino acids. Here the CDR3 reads CASSTRDSESYGYTF. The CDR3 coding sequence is TGTGCCAGCAGCACACGGGACAGTGAGAGCTATGGCTACACCTTC.

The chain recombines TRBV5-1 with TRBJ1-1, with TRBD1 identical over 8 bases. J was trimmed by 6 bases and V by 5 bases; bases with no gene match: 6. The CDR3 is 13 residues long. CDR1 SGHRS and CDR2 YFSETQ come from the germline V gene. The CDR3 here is CASREGQGAEAFF. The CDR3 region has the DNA TGCGCCAGCAGGGAAGGACAGGGCGCTGAAGCTTTCTTT.

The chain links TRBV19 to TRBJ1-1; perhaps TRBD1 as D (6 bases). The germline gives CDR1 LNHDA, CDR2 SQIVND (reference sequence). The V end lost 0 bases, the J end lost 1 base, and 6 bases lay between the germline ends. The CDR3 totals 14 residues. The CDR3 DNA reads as TGTGCCAGTAGTATAGACAGGGGGAACACTGAAGCTTTCTTT. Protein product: CASSIDRGNTEAFF. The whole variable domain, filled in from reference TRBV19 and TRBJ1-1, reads DGGITQSPKYLFRKEGQNVTLSCEQNLNHDAMYWYRQDPGQGLRLIYYSQIVNDFQKGDIAEGYSVSREKKESFPLTVTSAQKNPTAFYLCASSIDRGNTEAFFGQGTRLTVV.

CDR3: CSVARTGGEKLFF. The CDR3 DNA follows: TGCAGCGTTGCACGGACTGGGGGGGAAAAACTGTTTTTT. V and J are TRBV29-1 and TRBJ1-4; maybe TRBD1 (5 bases). The CDR3 has 13 amino acids. CDR1 SQVTM and CDR2 ANQGSEA come from the germline V gene. Trimming removed 4 bases from V and 8 bases from J, with 14 bases in between.

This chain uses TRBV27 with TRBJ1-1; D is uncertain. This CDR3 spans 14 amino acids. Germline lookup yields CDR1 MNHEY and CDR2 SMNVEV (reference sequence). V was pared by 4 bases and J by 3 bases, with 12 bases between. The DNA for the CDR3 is TGTGCCAGCAGTTATCAGGTCACGGACACTGAAGCTTTCTTT. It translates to CASSYQVTDTEAFF.

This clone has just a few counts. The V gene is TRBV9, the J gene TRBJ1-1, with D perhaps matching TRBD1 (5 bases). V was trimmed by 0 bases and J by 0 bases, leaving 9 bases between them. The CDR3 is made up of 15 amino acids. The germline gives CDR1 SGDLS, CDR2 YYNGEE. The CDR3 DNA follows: TGTGCCAGCAGCGTAGGGGGCAGCCTGAACACTGAAGCTTTCTTT. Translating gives CASSVGGSLNTEAFF.

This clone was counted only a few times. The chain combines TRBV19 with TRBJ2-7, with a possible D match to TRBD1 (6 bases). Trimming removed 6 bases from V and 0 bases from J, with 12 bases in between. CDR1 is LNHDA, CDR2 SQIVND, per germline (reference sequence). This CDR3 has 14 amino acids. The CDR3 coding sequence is TGTGCCAGTAGCCGGACAGCAGACTCCTACGAGCAGTACTTC. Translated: CASSRTADSYEQYF.

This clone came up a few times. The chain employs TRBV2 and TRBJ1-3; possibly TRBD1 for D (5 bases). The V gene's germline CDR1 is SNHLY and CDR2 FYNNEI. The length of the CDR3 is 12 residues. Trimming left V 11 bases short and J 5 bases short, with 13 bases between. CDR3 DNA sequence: TGTGCCTCCGCCTTGGACAGAAACACCATATATTTT. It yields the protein CASALDRNTIYF.

CDR3 DNA: TGCGCCAGCAGCTCGTCCTTCGGGGGTGAGCAGTTCTTC. Protein: CASSSSFGGEQFF. The V call is TRBV5-1, the J call TRBJ2-7, with D perhaps matching TRBD2 (6 bases). The last part of the DNA fits TRBJ2-1 better; the J call may be wrong. The germline CDR1 and CDR2 sequences are SGHRS and YFSETQ. The CDR3 is made up of 13 amino acids.

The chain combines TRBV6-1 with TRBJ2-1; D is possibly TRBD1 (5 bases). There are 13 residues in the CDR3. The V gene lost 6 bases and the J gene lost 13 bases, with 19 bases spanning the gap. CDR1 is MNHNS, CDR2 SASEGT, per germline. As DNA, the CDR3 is TGTGCCAGCAGCCTCGAGATCAGGGTTTCCCAGTTCTTC. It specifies CASSLEIRVSQFF.